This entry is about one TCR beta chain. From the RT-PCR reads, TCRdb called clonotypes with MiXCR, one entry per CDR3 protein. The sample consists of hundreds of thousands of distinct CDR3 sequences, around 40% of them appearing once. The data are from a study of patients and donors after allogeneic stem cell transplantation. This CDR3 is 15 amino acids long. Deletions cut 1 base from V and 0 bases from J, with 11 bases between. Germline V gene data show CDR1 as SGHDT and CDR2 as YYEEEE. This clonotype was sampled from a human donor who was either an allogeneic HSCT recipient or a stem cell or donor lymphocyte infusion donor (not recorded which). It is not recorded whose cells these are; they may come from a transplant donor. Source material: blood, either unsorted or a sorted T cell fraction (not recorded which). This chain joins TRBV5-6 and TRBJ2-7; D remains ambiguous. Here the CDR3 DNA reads TGTGCCAGCAGCTTGTTTTCAGTTCACTCCTACGAGCAGTACTTC. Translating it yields CASSLFSVHSYEQYF.